This T cell receptor (beta chain) was observed in a study of T cell responses to AZD1222 COVID-19 vaccine. Whole-study results and caveats: Possibly, clonal diversity was underestimated; donors were largely white British and included more females.

Sequencing used immunoSEQ multiplex PCR; TCRdb keeps in-frame clones, though not all of them. The sample yields approximately 27,000 clones, roughly 90% seen once. Details on this clone: Antigen unknown.

The TCR was taken from an adult in good health. This material consisted of peripheral blood, taken on day 0 of AZD1222 vaccination.

This chain's CDR3 is CASSLRGNNSPLHF. CDR3 DNA: TGTGCCAGCAGCCTTCGGGGAAATAATTCACCCCTCCACTTT. The V gene is TRBV3-1 (or the pseudogene TRBV3-2), the J gene TRBJ1-6; no firm D call. The CDR3 spans 14 residues. Germline V CDR1 and CDR2: LGHDT, YNNKEL (reference sequence). Trimming shortened V by 4 bases and J by 5 bases, and 9 bases separated the two germline ends.